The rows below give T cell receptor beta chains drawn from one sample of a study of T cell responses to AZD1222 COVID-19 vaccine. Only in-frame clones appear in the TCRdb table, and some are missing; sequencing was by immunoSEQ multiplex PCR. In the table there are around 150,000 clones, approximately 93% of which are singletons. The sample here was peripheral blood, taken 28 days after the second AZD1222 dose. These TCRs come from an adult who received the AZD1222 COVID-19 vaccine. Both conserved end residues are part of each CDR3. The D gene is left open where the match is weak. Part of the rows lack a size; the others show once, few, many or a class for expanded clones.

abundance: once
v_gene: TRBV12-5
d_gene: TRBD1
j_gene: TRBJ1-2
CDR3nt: TGTGCTAGTGGCTTACTACAGGGGGCTGGTGGCTACACCTTC
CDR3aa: CASGLLQGAGGYTF

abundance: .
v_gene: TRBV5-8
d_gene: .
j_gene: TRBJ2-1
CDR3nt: TGTGCCAGCAGCTTAGGCACTAACAATGAGCAGTTCTTC
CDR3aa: CASSLGTNNEQFF

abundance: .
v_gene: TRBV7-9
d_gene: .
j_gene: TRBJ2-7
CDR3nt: TGTGCCAGCAGCTTAGTGGCGGGGTACGAGCAGTACTTC
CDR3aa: CASSLVAGYEQYF

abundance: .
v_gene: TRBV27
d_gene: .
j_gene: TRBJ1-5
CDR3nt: TGTGCCAGCGGGTCAATAGGTAGCAATCAGCCCCAGCATTTT
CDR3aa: CASGSIGSNQPQHF

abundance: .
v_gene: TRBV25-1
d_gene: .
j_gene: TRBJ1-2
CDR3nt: TGTGCCAGCAGTGCGGGAAACTATGGCTACACCTTC
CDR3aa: CASSAGNYGYTF

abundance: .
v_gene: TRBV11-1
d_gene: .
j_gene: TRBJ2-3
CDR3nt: TGTGCCAGCAGCTTAGGGACCCACACAGATACGCAGTATTTT
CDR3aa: CASSLGTHTDTQYF

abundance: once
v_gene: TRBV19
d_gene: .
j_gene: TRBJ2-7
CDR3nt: TGTGCCAGTGCCGCCACTTCCCGGACGGACAGCTCCTACGAGCAGTACTTC
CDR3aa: CASAATSRTDSSYEQYF

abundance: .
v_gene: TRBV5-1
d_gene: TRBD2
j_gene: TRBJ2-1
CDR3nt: TGCGCCAGCAGCTTTGGACTAGCGGGAGAGACCTCCTACAATGAGCAGTTCTTC
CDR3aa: CASSFGLAGETSYNEQFF

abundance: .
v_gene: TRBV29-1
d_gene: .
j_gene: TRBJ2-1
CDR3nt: TGCAGCGTTGAAGGGGTGGCAGCCTCAACTTACAATGAGCAGTTCTTC
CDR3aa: CSVEGVAASTYNEQFF

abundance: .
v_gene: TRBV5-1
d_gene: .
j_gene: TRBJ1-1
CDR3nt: TGCGCCAGCAGCCTAGCAGGGGCCCCAGCTGAAGCTTTCTTT
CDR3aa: CASSLAGAPAEAFF

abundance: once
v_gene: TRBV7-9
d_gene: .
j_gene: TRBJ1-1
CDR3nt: TGTGCCAGCAGCTCCGGCGTCTTAGGGCTGAACACTGAAGCTTTCTTT
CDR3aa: CASSSGVLGLNTEAFF

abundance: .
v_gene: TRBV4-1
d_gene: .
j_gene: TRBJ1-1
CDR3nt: TGCGCCAGCAGCCAAGCACTTGAAGCTTTCTTT
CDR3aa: CASSQALEAFF

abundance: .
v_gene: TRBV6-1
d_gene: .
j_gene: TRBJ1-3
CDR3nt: TGTGCCAGCAGTGAACGAGGTGGGGCAGGAGGTGGAAACACCATATATTTT
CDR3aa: CASSERGGAGGGNTIYF

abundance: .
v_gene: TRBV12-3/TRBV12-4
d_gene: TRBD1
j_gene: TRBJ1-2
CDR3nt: TGTGCCAGCAGCCGGACAGGGGCTGGCTACACCTTC
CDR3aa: CASSRTGAGYTF

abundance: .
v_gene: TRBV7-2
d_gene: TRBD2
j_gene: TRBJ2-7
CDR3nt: TGTGCCAGCAGCTCTATTAGCGGGGGGGAAGCCCCCTACGAGCAGTACTTC
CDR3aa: CASSSISGGEAPYEQYF

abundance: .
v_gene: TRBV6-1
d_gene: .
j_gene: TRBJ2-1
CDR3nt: TGTGCCAGCAGTGAAGCCAGGGAGCAGTTCTTC
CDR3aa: CASSEAREQFF

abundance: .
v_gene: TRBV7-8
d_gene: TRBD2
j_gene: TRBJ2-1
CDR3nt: TGTGCCAGCAGCTCTAGCCTATGGCGGGGGGGCGGTGAGCAGTTCTTC
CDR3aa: CASSSSLWRGGGEQFF

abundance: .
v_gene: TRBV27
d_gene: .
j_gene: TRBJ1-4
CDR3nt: TGTGCCAGCAGTCGAGCAGGGAATGAAAAACTGTTTTTT
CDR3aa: CASSRAGNEKLFF

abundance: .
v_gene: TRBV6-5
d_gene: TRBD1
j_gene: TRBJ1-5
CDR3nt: TGTGCCAGCAGTACAACAGGGGCTCAGCCCCAGCATTTT
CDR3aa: CASSTTGAQPQHF

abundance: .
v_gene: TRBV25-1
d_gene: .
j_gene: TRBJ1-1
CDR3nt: TGTGCCAGCAGTGAATTGGGTGGATCTGAAGCTTTCTTT
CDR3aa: CASSELGGSEAFF